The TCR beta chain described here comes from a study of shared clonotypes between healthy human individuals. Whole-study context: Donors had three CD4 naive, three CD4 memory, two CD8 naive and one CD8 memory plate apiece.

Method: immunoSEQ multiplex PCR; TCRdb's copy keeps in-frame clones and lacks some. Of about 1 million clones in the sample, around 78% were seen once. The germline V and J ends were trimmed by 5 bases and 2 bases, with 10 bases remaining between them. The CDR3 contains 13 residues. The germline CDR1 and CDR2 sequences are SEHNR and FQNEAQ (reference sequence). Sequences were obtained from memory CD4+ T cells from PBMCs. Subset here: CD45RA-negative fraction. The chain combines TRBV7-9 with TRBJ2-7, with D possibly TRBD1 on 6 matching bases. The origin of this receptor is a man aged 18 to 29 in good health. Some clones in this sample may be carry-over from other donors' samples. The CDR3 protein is CASSVGQTYEQYF. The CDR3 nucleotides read TGTGCCAGCAGCGTCGGACAGACCTACGAGCAGTACTTC.